These 32 T cell receptor beta chains originate from one sample sequenced in a study of OX40 agonist ivuxolimab in advanced cancers. Here immunoSEQ multiplex PCR was the method, and the copy in TCRdb shows in-frame clones only, minus some. The sample shows just over 35,000 clones, 84% of them seen only once. The source material was CD4+ or CD8+ T cells sorted from blood, sampled in a trial of the OX40 agonist ivuxolimab. All receptors come from an adult with an advanced solid tumor such as melanoma, head and neck, liver or kidney cancer.

The chain is built from TRBV9 and TRBJ1-1; D is uncertain. Germline V CDR1 and CDR2: SGDLS, YYNGEE. This CDR3 contains 13 residues. Trimming pared 0 bases from V and 1 base from J, leaving 4 bases between. The CDR3 nucleotides are TGTGCCAGCAGCGTAGAAGCGAACACTGAAGCTTTCTTT. It specifies CASSVEANTEAFF. Based on the CDR3 plus reference TRBV9 and TRBJ1-1, the full variable domain is DSGVTQTPKHLITATGQRVTLRCSPRSGDLSVYWYQQSLDQGLQFLIQYYNGEERAKGNILERFSAQQFPDLHSELNLSSLELGDSALYFCASSVEANTEAFFGQGTRLTVV.

CDR3 protein: CASSPGASGTTDTQYF. DNA for the CDR3: TGCGCCAGCAGCCCTGGAGCTAGCGGCACCACAGATACGCAGTATTTT. The gene calls are TRBV4-3 and TRBJ2-3; 7 bases are shared with TRBD2. J was trimmed by 2 bases and V by 4 bases; bases with no gene match: 9. The germline CDR1 and CDR2 sequences are LGHNA and YSLEER. The CDR3 covers 16 residues.

This CDR3 reads CASSLPGSLRGYTF. Written as DNA, the CDR3 is TGTGCCAGCAGCTTACCAGGGTCCCTCCGGGGCTACACCTTC. This chain links TRBV7-6 with TRBJ1-2; possible D gene TRBD1, 5 bases. With 2 bases removed from V and 8 bases from J, the gap between germline ends came to 15 bases. CDR3 length: 14 amino acids. The germline gives CDR1 SGHVS, CDR2 FNYEAQ.

This clone came up once. The V call is TRBV29-1, the J call TRBJ2-1; 9 nucleotides line up with TRBD2. The germline CDR1 and CDR2 sequences are SQVTM and ANQGSEA. V dropped 4 bases and J dropped 0; count of bases not matched to a gene: 10. The CDR3 covers 17 residues. CDR3 in amino acids: CSVVSVAGALSYNEQFF. The CDR3 nucleotides read TGCAGCGTTGTAAGCGTAGCGGGAGCCCTCTCCTACAATGAGCAGTTCTTC.

The rearrangement uses TRBV6-6 and TRBJ2-7, with a possible D match to TRBD1 (6 bases). This CDR3 has 14 residues. The V end lost 0 bases, the J end lost 4 bases, and 10 bases lay between the germline ends. Germline CDR1 MNHNY, CDR2 SVGAGI (reference sequence). CDR3 in DNA: TGTGCCAGCAGTTACTCGAACAGGGCTTACGAGCAGTACTTC. This gives the protein CASSYSNRAYEQYF.

The chain has TRBV7-8 and TRBJ2-7; the D is unclear. Germline V gene sequence: CDR1 SGHVS, CDR2 FQNEAQ. This CDR3 region has 14 residues. Trimming took off 5 bases at V and 4 bases at J, with 15 bases between the two ends. CDR3 loop: CASSVDVAVYEQYF. The CDR3, as DNA: TGTGCCAGCAGCGTGGATGTGGCCGTGTACGAGCAGTACTTC.

This clone has only one observation. The CDR3 spells CASSYREQETQYF. The CDR3, as DNA: TGTGCCAGCAGTTACAGGGAACAAGAGACCCAGTACTTC. The chain joins TRBV6-6 to TRBJ2-5; D gene unclear. This CDR3 is built from 13 residues. CDR1 MNHNY and CDR2 SVGAGI come from the germline V gene (reference sequence). V was trimmed by 2 bases and J by 2 bases, leaving 6 bases between them.

The V call is TRBV6-1, the J call TRBJ2-7; 10 bases line up with TRBD2. This CDR3 comprises 17 residues. Germline CDR1 is MNHNS and CDR2 is SASEGT. Trimming took 3 bases from V and 4 from J; bases not matched to a gene: 12. The CDR3 DNA reads TGTGCCAGCAGTGATTTCCGCGCTAGCGGGGGTCCTTACGAGCAGTACTTC. Its protein product is CASSDFRASGGPYEQYF.

The rearrangement uses TRBV19 and TRBJ1-3; D unresolved. Germline V gene sequence: CDR1 LNHDA, CDR2 SQIVND (reference sequence). The CDR3 loop spans 13 amino acids. With 4 bases removed from V and 4 bases from J, the gap between germline ends came to 8 bases. The DNA for the CDR3 is TGTGCCAGTAGTACAGACATCGGAAACACCATATATTTT. Translating it yields CASSTDIGNTIYF.

The V and J genes are TRBV4-2 and TRBJ2-7; TRBD2 aligns across 7 bases. The germline CDR1 and CDR2 sequences are LGHNA and YNFKEQ. Trimming at V came to 5 bases and at J to 5 bases, leaving 6 bases not matched to a gene. CDR3 length: 13 amino acids. This chain's CDR3 is CASSSASGDEQYF. The CDR3 DNA is TGTGCCAGCAGCTCAGCTAGCGGCGACGAGCAGTACTTC.

This chain joins TRBV5-4 and TRBJ2-5; perhaps TRBD1 as D (6 bases). V dropped 2 bases and J dropped 4 bases, with 9 bases sitting between them. Germline CDR1 and CDR2: SGHNT and YYREEE (reference sequence). This CDR3 contains 13 residues. The CDR3 nucleotides are TGTGCCAGCAGCTTATCAGGGGTAGAGACCCAGTACTTC. Translating gives CASSLSGVETQYF.

V gene TRBV9 combines with J gene TRBJ2-1; TRBD1 might be the D (6 bases). CDR3 size: 13 residues. CDR1 and CDR2 from the germline V gene are SGDLS and YYNGEE. The V gene lost 5 bases and the J gene lost 8 bases, with 14 bases spanning the gap. The chain's CDR3 is CASRWVGAYEQFF. The CDR3 DNA reads TGTGCCAGCAGGTGGGTGGGGGCCTATGAGCAGTTCTTC.

For the CDR3, the DNA is TGCGCCAGCAGCCATCCAGAAGGTAATTCCTACGAGCAGTACTTC. Protein product: CASSHPEGNSYEQYF. The gene calls are TRBV4-1 and TRBJ2-7, with unresolved D. The CDR3 is made up of 15 amino acids. The V gene lost 3 bases and the J gene lost 1 base, with 13 bases spanning the gap. CDR1 and CDR2 from the germline V gene are MGHRA and YSYEKL.

The J gene is TRBJ2-1, the V gene TRBV4-2; D is ambiguous. Trimming removed 0 bases at V and 8 bases at J, with 14 bases between. CDR3 length: 15 amino acids. Germline CDR1 is LGHNA and CDR2 is YNFKEQ. The CDR3 coding sequence is TGTGCCAGCAGCCAAGATCGTCTCTCTGGGGATGAGCAGTTCTTC. Residues: CASSQDRLSGDEQFF.

The chain has TRBV6-5 and TRBJ1-2, with 7 bases fitting TRBD1. Trimming took 6 bases from V and 3 from J; bases not matched to a gene: 10. Looked up from germline, CDR1 is MNHEY and CDR2 is SVGAGI. This CDR3 contains 15 residues. The CDR3 reads CASSHLGTDYYGYTF. In DNA, the CDR3 is TGTGCCAGCAGCCATTTGGGGACAGACTACTATGGCTACACCTTC.

This clone came up once. The chain combines TRBV4-2 with TRBJ2-1; 8 nucleotides align to TRBD1. The CDR3 is 15 amino acids. V trimming: 1 base; J trimming: 6 bases; junction bases outside the gene matches: 5. Germline V gene lookup returns CDR1 LGHNA and CDR2 YNFKEQ. Here the CDR3 reads CASSQGQGSGNEQFF. CDR3 coding DNA: TGTGCCAGCAGCCAAGGACAGGGGTCAGGCAATGAGCAGTTCTTC.

The J gene is TRBJ1-1, the V gene TRBV4-1; maybe TRBD1 (6 bases). CDR3 size: 13 residues. V lost 6 bases and J 3 bases, leaving 11 bases between the germline ends. Germline V gene lookup returns CDR1 MGHRA and CDR2 YSYEKL. DNA for the CDR3: TGCGCCAGCAGAAACTGGACAGACACTGAAGCTTTCTTT. Its protein product is CASRNWTDTEAFF.

The V gene is TRBV19, the J gene TRBJ2-7, with a weak D call TRBD1 (6 bases). Deletions cut 1 base from V and 3 bases from J, with 10 bases between. Germline CDR1 LNHDA, CDR2 SQIVND (reference sequence). The CDR3 is 14 amino acids. The CDR3 coding sequence is TGTGCCAGTAGTATAGGGGGGCAGTACTACGAGCAGTACTTC. Protein sequence: CASSIGGQYYEQYF.

This clone was counted a single time. The chain couples TRBV27 to TRBJ1-2, with TRBD1 matching over 7 bases. The length of the CDR3 is 15 residues. Looked up from germline, CDR1 is MNHEY and CDR2 is SMNVEV (reference sequence). V gave up 3 bases and J gave up 8 bases; unmatched junction bases: 12. CDR3 sequence: CASSFRGTDLAGYTF. DNA for the CDR3: TGTGCCAGCAGTTTTCGGGGGACAGACCTCGCCGGCTACACCTTC.

The genes are TRBV2 and TRBJ2-5, with 10 bases that match TRBD2. The V and J ends lost 8 bases and 5 bases, in that order; junction bases with no gene match: 11. This CDR3 comprises 15 residues. Germline V gives CDR1 SNHLY, CDR2 FYNNEI. Here the CDR3 reads CASGTSGISSETQYF. The CDR3 nucleotides are TGTGCCAGCGGTACTAGCGGGATTTCCTCGGAGACCCAGTACTTC.

This chain connects TRBV7-9 to TRBJ2-5; D unclear. This CDR3 spans 14 amino acids. The germline CDR1 and CDR2 sequences are SEHNR and FQNEAQ (reference sequence). Trimming stripped 5 bases from V and 5 bases from J, with 15 bases between. The CDR3 spells CASSPPPPYETQYF. CDR3 nucleotides: TGTGCCAGCAGCCCGCCCCCTCCATATGAGACCCAGTACTTC.

The chain uses TRBV4-3 and TRBJ1-3, with unresolved D. Trimming removed 3 bases from V and 2 bases from J, with 11 bases in between. CDR3 size: 15 residues. CDR1 and CDR2 (germline): LGHNA, YSLEER. The CDR3 region is CASSHLATAGNTIYF. CDR3 DNA sequence: TGCGCCAGCAGCCACCTCGCCACCGCTGGAAACACCATATATTTT.

This clone was seen a single time. The chain employs TRBV2 and TRBJ2-5, with 7 positions matching TRBD2. CDR1 is SNHLY, CDR2 FYNNEI, per germline. After removal of 6 bases from V and 4 bases from J, the junction contained 11 bases not matched to a gene. The CDR3 consists of 15 residues. This chain's CDR3 is CASSTWGGGRETQYF. CDR3 DNA sequence: TGTGCCAGCAGCACCTGGGGGGGTGGTAGAGAGACCCAGTACTTC.

The chain is built from TRBV9 and TRBJ2-7; D gene unclear. This CDR3 spans 15 amino acids. V dropped 0 bases and J dropped 0 bases, with 10 bases sitting between them. The germline CDR1 and CDR2 sequences are SGDLS and YYNGEE. CDR3 amino acids: CASSVGGTSSYEQYF. CDR3 bases: TGTGCCAGCAGCGTAGGTGGCACAAGCTCCTACGAGCAGTACTTC. The variable domain in full, with the rest retrieved from reference TRBV9 and TRBJ2-7, is DSGVTQTPKHLITATGQRVTLRCSPRSGDLSVYWYQQSLDQGLQFLIQYYNGEERAKGNILERFSAQQFPDLHSELNLSSLELGDSALYFCASSVGGTSSYEQYFGPGTRLTVT.

V and J are TRBV11-2 and TRBJ2-1; perhaps TRBD2 as D (6 bases). This CDR3 comprises 15 residues. CDR1 is SGHAT and CDR2 is FQNNGV in the germline V gene. V lost 5 bases and J 4 bases, leaving 15 bases between the germline ends. As DNA, the CDR3 is TGTGCCAGCAGCATTAGCGGATCCCTTTACAATGAGCAGTTCTTC. It specifies CASSISGSLYNEQFF. Using reference TRBV11-2 and TRBJ2-1 for the parts outside the CDR3, the full variable domain is EAGVAQSPRYKIIEKRQSVAFWCNPISGHATLYWYQQILGQGPKLLIQFQNNGVVDDSQLPKDRFSAERLKGVDSTLKIQPAKLEDSAVYLCASSISGSLYNEQFFGPGTRLTVL.

J is TRBJ2-1 and V is TRBV7-8; 7 positions agree with TRBD2. The V gene's germline CDR1 is SGHVS and CDR2 FQNEAQ. V lost 4 bases and J lost 6; bases outside the gene matches: 12. This CDR3 region has 16 residues. This CDR3 reads CASSSSFTSASNEQFF. In DNA, the CDR3 is TGTGCCAGCAGCTCCTCCTTCACTAGCGCGTCCAATGAGCAGTTCTTC.

This clone appeared a few times. CDR3 amino acids: CASSLSSGTGAYEQYF. CDR3 bases: TGTGCCAGCAGCCTATCCTCCGGGACAGGGGCCTACGAGCAGTACTTC. The chain has TRBV27 and TRBJ2-7; 10 nucleotides agree with TRBD1. J gave up 2 bases and V 6 bases, and 10 bases lay outside the gene matches. The CDR3 covers 16 residues. Germline lookup yields CDR1 MNHEY and CDR2 SMNVEV (reference sequence).

The chain uses TRBV7-9 and TRBJ1-5; no definite D call. Germline CDR1 SEHNR, CDR2 FQNEAQ (reference sequence). The CDR3 is 12 amino acids. Deletions cut 8 bases from V and 8 bases from J, with 13 bases between. DNA of the CDR3: TGTGCCAGCGGGAAGGGCTTGGAGCCCCAGCATTTT. Translation gives CASGKGLEPQHF.

The J gene is TRBJ2-1, the V gene TRBV5-5; D is undetermined. Germline V gives CDR1 SGHKS, CDR2 YYEKEE (reference sequence). CDR3 length: 14 residues. V was trimmed by 1 base and J by 2 bases, leaving 7 bases between them. In DNA, the CDR3 is TGTGCCAGCAGCTTGTGGGTCACCTACAATGAGCAGTTCTTC. Translating it yields CASSLWVTYNEQFF.

The V gene is TRBV29-1, the J gene TRBJ2-2, with D perhaps TRBD1 or TRBD2 (5 bases each). Germline V gives CDR1 SQVTM, CDR2 ANQGSEA. The CDR3 extends over 13 amino acids. V lost 8 bases, J lost 3 bases, and 13 bases lay in between. This CDR3 reads CSYERGDTGELFF. Here the CDR3 DNA reads TGCAGCTATGAGAGGGGAGACACCGGGGAGCTGTTTTTT.

This clone was seen more than once but under ten times. This chain joins TRBV7-2 and TRBJ1-1; 8 positions match TRBD1. Looked up from germline, CDR1 is SGHTA and CDR2 is FQGNSA. Trimming took 6 bases from V and 8 from J; bases not matched to a gene: 5. This CDR3 has 12 amino acids. The CDR3 nucleotides are TGTGCCAGCAGAACGGACAGGGAGGAAGCTTTCTTT. The encoded protein is CASRTDREEAFF. Based on the CDR3 plus reference TRBV7-2 and TRBJ1-1, the full variable domain is GAGVSQSPSNKVTEKGKDVELRCDPISGHTALYWYRQSLGQGLEFLIYFQGNSAPDKSGLPSDRFSAERTGGSVSTLTIQRTQQEDSAVYLCASRTDREEAFFGQGTRLTVV.

The V call is TRBV4-1, the J call TRBJ2-1; 11 positions match TRBD2. Germline trimming cut 3 bases from V and 5 bases from J; bases unmatched to any gene: 9. This CDR3 has 17 residues. Germline V gene sequence: CDR1 MGHRA, CDR2 YSYEKL. As DNA, the CDR3 is TGCGCCAGCAGCCAGGGAGGACTAGCGGGCCTTGACAATGAGCAGTTCTTC. This translates into CASSQGGLAGLDNEQFF.